The 10 T cell receptor beta chains presented below share a single source sample, sequenced in a study of T and B cells in COVID-19 patients. TRB was amplified from about 260-540 ng of blood genomic DNA. Multiplex PCR with BIOMED2 TRB-A/B primer pools amplified TRB rearrangements. From the multiplex PCR reads, TCRdb called clonotypes with MiXCR, one entry per CDR3 protein. Among approximately 26,000 distinct CDR3 sequences listed, 32% were seen once. The sequenced sample was blood. These receptors all come from a human donor who had recovered from COVID-19.

This chain joins TRBV6-5 and TRBJ2-7; 11 nucleotides align to TRBD2. The CDR3 consists of 13 residues. The trim removed 8 bases at V and 2 bases at J, leaving 2 bases unmatched. Germline V gene lookup returns CDR1 MNHEY and CDR2 SVGAGI. The chain's CDR3 is CASLTSGAYEQYF. In DNA, the CDR3 is TGTGCCAGCCTGACTAGCGGGGCCTACGAGCAGTACTTC.

This sequence joins TRBV11-2 and TRBJ1-2, with D perhaps matching TRBD1 (5 bases). Germline CDR1 and CDR2: SGHAT and FQNNGV. With 5 bases removed from V and 9 bases from J, the gap between germline ends came to 13 bases. The CDR3 is 12 amino acids. This CDR3 is CASSARDFSYTF. The CDR3 nucleotides read TGTGCCAGCAGCGCCCGGGACTTCAGCTACACCTTC.

There are a few counts of this clonotype. The gene calls are TRBV6-1 and TRBJ2-7, with D perhaps TRBD1 (5 bases). The length of the CDR3 is 19 residues. The ends were cut back, 0 bases at V and 2 bases at J, with 23 bases in the middle. Germline-derived CDR1 and CDR2 are MNHNS and SASEGT. CDR3 in amino acids: CASSEARHLRTLQAYEQYF. CDR3 in DNA: TGTGCCAGCAGTGAAGCGCGCCACCTTCGGACACTCCAGGCCTACGAGCAGTACTTC.

This clonotype turned up a few times. V usage is TRBV7-6 and J usage is TRBJ1-3; D remains unclear. CDR3 length equals 15 residues. V dropped 2 bases and J dropped 2 bases, with 10 bases sitting between them. Germline V gene lookup returns CDR1 SGHVS and CDR2 FNYEAQ. The CDR3 DNA reads TGTGCCAGCAGCTTAACAGACAATACTGGAAACACCATATATTTT. Translation gives CASSLTDNTGNTIYF.

This chain links TRBV27 with TRBJ1-2; no reliable D call. Trimming cost V 3 bases and J 1 base, with 6 bases left between them. In germline, CDR1 is MNHEY, CDR2 SMNVEV (reference sequence). The CDR3 has 13 amino acids. This chain's CDR3 is CASSLGSNYGYTF. The CDR3 DNA reads TGTGCCAGCAGTTTGGGCAGTAACTATGGCTACACCTTC.

V is TRBV7-4 and J is TRBJ2-3, with 14 bases aligning to TRBD2. V gave up 2 bases and J gave up 3 bases; unmatched junction bases: 4. The CDR3 is 17 amino acids. Germline CDR1 reads SGHVT; CDR2 reads SQSDAQ. CDR3 sequence: CASSLRLAGGPTDTQYF. The DNA for the CDR3 is TGTGCCAGCAGCTTAAGACTAGCGGGAGGGCCAACAGATACGCAGTATTTT.

By sample share, this clonotype is medium-sized. V gene TRBV27 combines with J gene TRBJ2-3; no clear D. The CDR3 consists of 15 residues. V dropped 6 bases and J dropped 2 bases, with 15 bases sitting between them. CDR1 and CDR2 (germline): MNHEY, SMNVEV (reference sequence). In DNA, the CDR3 is TGTGCCAGCAGGCCAGTCGGCCTAGTCACAGATACGCAGTATTTT. This codes for CASRPVGLVTDTQYF.

This clonotype was seen only a few times. V and J are TRBV19 and TRBJ1-5; D is undetermined. This CDR3 comprises 17 residues. CDR1 and CDR2 from the germline V gene are LNHDA and SQIVND (reference sequence). With 2 bases removed from V and 0 bases from J, the gap between germline ends came to 14 bases. The CDR3 DNA is TGTGCCAGTAGTATAAGAAGAAACCCCGATAGCAATCAGCCCCAGCATTTT. It specifies CASSIRRNPDSNQPQHF.

J is TRBJ1-2 and V is TRBV4-2; D uncertain. V shed 2 bases and J shed 2 bases, with 12 bases lying between them. The CDR3 has 15 residues. Per germline, CDR1 LGHNA and CDR2 YNFKEQ. The CDR3 region has the DNA TGTGCCAGCAGCCAATGGGCAGGAGAAAACTATGGCTACACCTTC. Translation gives CASSQWAGENYGYTF.

The V gene is TRBV6-4, the J gene TRBJ1-2, with 7 bases identical to TRBD1. CDR1 is MRHNA and CDR2 is SNTAGT in the germline V gene. The CDR3 is made up of 14 amino acids. The V gene end was trimmed by 0 bases and the J gene end by 7 bases; junction bases not matched to a gene: 5. The CDR3 loop reads CASSDSAQGSGYTF. The CDR3 DNA is TGTGCCAGCAGTGACTCGGCACAGGGGAGTGGCTACACCTTC.